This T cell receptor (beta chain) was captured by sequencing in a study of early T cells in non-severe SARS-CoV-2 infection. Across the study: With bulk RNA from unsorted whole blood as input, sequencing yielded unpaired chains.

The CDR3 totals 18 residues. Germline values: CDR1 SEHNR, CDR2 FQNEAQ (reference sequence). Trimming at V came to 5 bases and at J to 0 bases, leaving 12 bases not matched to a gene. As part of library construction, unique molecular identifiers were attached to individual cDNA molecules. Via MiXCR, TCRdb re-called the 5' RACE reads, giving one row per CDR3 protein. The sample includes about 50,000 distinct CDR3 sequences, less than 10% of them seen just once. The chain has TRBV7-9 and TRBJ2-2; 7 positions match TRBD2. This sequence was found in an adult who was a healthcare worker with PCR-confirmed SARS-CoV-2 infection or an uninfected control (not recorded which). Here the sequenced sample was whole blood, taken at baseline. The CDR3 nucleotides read TGTGCCAGCAGCCCATCCCGTCCTAGCGGACCGAACACCGGGGAGCTGTTTTTT. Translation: CASSPSRPSGPNTGELFF. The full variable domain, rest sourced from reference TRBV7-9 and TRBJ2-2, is DTGVSQNPRHKITKRGQNVTFRCDPISEHNRLYWYRQTLGQGPEFLTYFQNEAQLEKSRLLSDRFSAERPKGSFSTLEIQRTEQGDSAMYLCASSPSRPSGPNTGELFFGEGSRLTVL.